The clone carrying this T cell receptor (beta chain) appeared a few times. Documented time point: pre-sensitization, week 0. Described treatment: therapeutic diphenylcyclopropenone sensitization with weekly scalp DPC. The sample is drawn from a study of human T cells and chemical hapten exposure. Each CDR3 protein gets one entry after TCRdb re-called the RACE reads with MiXCR. This table holds 95,000 to 100,000 distinct CDR3 sequences, approximately 11% found once. The V segment lost 3 bases and the J segment 8 bases; nucleotides outside the gene matches: 6. The germline CDR1 and CDR2 sequences are GTSNPN and SVGIG (reference sequence). CDR3 size: 12 residues.

V gene TRBV30 combines with J gene TRBJ1-2, with 7 bases aligning to TRBD1. Sequenced here: whole blood, sampled in connection with sensitization to the hapten diphenylcyclopropenone (DPC). This TCR was recovered from a woman in her sixties with alopecia areata. Some clones in this sample may be carry-over from other donors' samples. The CDR3: CAWRTTGSGYTF. Written as DNA, the CDR3 is TGTGCCTGGAGGACGACAGGGAGCGGCTACACCTTC.